The rows below give T cell receptor beta chains drawn from one sample of a study of blood T cell repertoires in COVID-19. Sequencing used immunoSEQ multiplex PCR; TCRdb keeps in-frame clones, though not all of them. The sample contains 200,000 to 250,000 clones, 85% of which appear only once. The sample consisted of peripheral blood. These receptor sequences come from a woman between 65 and 79 years old with COVID-19, enrolled during active disease. Both conserved end residues are part of each CDR3. Fields, in order: clone size, J gene, D gene, V gene, CDR3 protein, CDR3 DNA. D genes are given only for firm matches. Where a row states a size, it is once, few, many or the class of an expanded clone; other rows omit it.

once | TRBJ1-4 | - | TRBV29-1 | CSVEEREKLFF | TGCAGCGTTGAAGAGAGGGAAAAACTGTTTTTT
few | TRBJ2-1 | - | TRBV7-9 | CASSWPVQLNNEQFF | TGTGCCAGCAGCTGGCCAGTGCAATTAAACAATGAGCAGTTCTTC
- | TRBJ1-2 | - | TRBV27 | CASSLRRGSANYGYTF | TGTGCCAGCAGTCTCCGCCGGGGTTCGGCTAACTATGGCTACACCTTC
- | TRBJ1-2 | - | TRBV2 | CATSREEAANYGYTF | TGTGCCACCAGCCGGGAGGAGGCAGCTAACTATGGCTACACCTTC
- | TRBJ1-5 | - | TRBV4-3 | CASSQDRQGRSQPQHF | TGCGCCAGCAGCCAAGATAGGCAGGGAAGGAGTCAGCCCCAGCATTTT
few | TRBJ1-2 | - | TRBV2 | CASSAFRDYGYTF | TGTGCCAGCAGTGCCTTTCGTGACTATGGCTACACCTTC
- | TRBJ1-2 | TRBD1 | TRBV7-2 | CASSTWDRGGYTF | TGTGCCAGCAGTACCTGGGACAGGGGCGGCTACACCTTC
- | TRBJ2-3 | - | TRBV5-4 | CASSSSSGVGTDTQYF | TGTGCCAGCAGCTCTAGTTCAGGGGTAGGCACAGATACGCAGTATTTT
- | TRBJ2-7 | TRBD2 | TRBV4-3 | CASSLGLAATYEQYF | TGCGCCAGCAGCCTAGGACTAGCGGCTACCTACGAGCAGTACTTC
- | TRBJ1-2 | - | TRBV25-1 | CASARTNWDGYTF | TGTGCCAGCGCCCGGACAAATTGGGATGGCTACACCTTC
- | TRBJ1-3 | - | TRBV6-6 | CASSPRVGQGGNTIYF | TGTGCCAGCAGTCCACGCGTAGGGCAGGGAGGAAACACCATATATTTT
- | TRBJ2-1 | - | TRBV29-1 | CSVLGGRSYNEQFF | TGCAGCGTTCTGGGGGGAAGGTCCTACAATGAGCAGTTCTTC
- | TRBJ2-5 | - | TRBV11-2 | CASSFQEGWETQYF | TGTGCCAGCAGCTTTCAGGAGGGATGGGAGACCCAGTACTTC
- | TRBJ2-7 | - | TRBV27 | CASSTVYEQYF | TGTGCCAGCAGTACTGTCTACGAGCAGTACTTC
- | TRBJ1-5 | - | TRBV3-1/TRBV3-2 | CASSQDTGNQPQHF | TGTGCCAGCAGCCAAGATACAGGGAATCAGCCCCAGCATTTT
- | TRBJ1-4 | - | TRBV4-1 | CASSQVWATTNEKLFF | TGCGCCAGCAGCCAAGTTTGGGCTACAACTAATGAAAAACTGTTTTTT
- | TRBJ2-7 | TRBD1 | TRBV6-2/TRBV6-3 | CASSYSPGTTTGSYEQYF | TGTGCCAGCAGTTATTCTCCCGGGACGACGACAGGGTCCTACGAGCAGTACTTC
- | TRBJ1-4 | - | TRBV11-3 | CASSLGSTLNEKLFF | TGTGCCAGCAGCTTAGGGAGTACGCTAAATGAAAAACTGTTTTTT
- | TRBJ1-1 | TRBD1 | TRBV5-8 | CASSFQLRGPSEAFF | TGTGCCAGCAGCTTTCAACTCAGGGGGCCTTCTGAAGCTTTCTTT
- | TRBJ2-7 | TRBD1 | TRBV19 | CASSGQGMGYEQYF | TGTGCCAGTAGTGGACAGGGAATGGGCTACGAGCAGTACTTC
once | TRBJ1-1 | TRBD1 | TRBV7-2 | CASSSNTGGAAFF | TGTGCCAGCAGTTCTAATACAGGGGGCGCGGCTTTCTTT
- | TRBJ2-1 | - | TRBV7-7 | CASSLVRESEQFF | TGTGCTAGCAGCTTAGTCAGGGAAAGTGAGCAGTTCTTC
- | TRBJ1-3 | TRBD1 | TRBV2 | CASSEARQGAYSGNTIYF | TGTGCCAGCAGTGAAGCCCGACAGGGTGCATACTCTGGAAACACCATATATTTT
- | TRBJ2-7 | - | TRBV15 | CATSRDRGSSYEQYF | TGTGCCACCAGCAGAGATCGAGGAAGCTCCTACGAGCAGTACTTC
once | TRBJ2-7 | TRBD1 | TRBV30 | CAWAGQGIYEQYF | TGTGCCTGGGCAGGACAGGGGATATACGAGCAGTACTTC
- | TRBJ2-1 | TRBD1 | TRBV5-4 | CASSGDRMYNEQFF | TGTGCCAGCAGCGGGGACAGGATGTACAATGAGCAGTTCTTC
once | TRBJ2-1 | - | TRBV5-1 | CASSLVVGFSYNEQFF | TGCGCCAGCAGCTTGGTTGTCGGGTTCTCCTACAATGAGCAGTTCTTC
- | TRBJ2-3 | TRBD2 | TRBV6-5 | CASSYEGGGRTDTQYF | TGTGCCAGCAGTTACGAAGGCGGGGGGCGCACAGATACGCAGTATTTT
once | TRBJ1-1 | - | TRBV29-1 | CSVETGKNTEAFF | TGCAGCGTTGAAACAGGCAAGAACACTGAAGCTTTCTTT
- | TRBJ1-2 | TRBD1 | TRBV11-3 | CASSEGQGRLVGYTF | TGTGCCAGCAGCGAGGGACAGGGTCGGTTGGTAGGCTACACCTTC
once | TRBJ2-1 | TRBD1 | TRBV5-4 | CASSLQLGQNNEQFF | TGTGCCAGCAGCCTGCAGTTGGGACAGAACAATGAGCAGTTCTTC
once | TRBJ1-6 | TRBD1 | TRBV19 | CASRSAFLTGPTPGSPLHF | TGTGCCAGTAGATCGGCCTTTCTGACAGGGCCCACCCCGGGTTCACCCCTCCACTTT
- | TRBJ1-1 | - | TRBV7-9 | CASSLTIGNTEAFF | TGTGCCAGCAGCTTAACTATAGGAAACACTGAAGCTTTCTTT
once | TRBJ2-7 | TRBD2 | TRBV7-2 | CASSLAGGTSGRVEQYF | TGTGCCAGCAGCTTAGCGGGGGGGACTAGCGGGAGAGTCGAGCAGTACTTC
- | TRBJ1-2 | - | TRBV10-3 | CATADRNNYGYTF | TGTGCCACCGCGGACAGAAATAACTATGGCTACACCTTC
- | TRBJ2-5 | - | TRBV7-3 | CASSLTGPETQYF | TGTGCCAGCAGCTTAACGGGGCCAGAGACCCAGTACTTC
- | TRBJ1-2 | - | TRBV2 | CASMSGQSYGYTF | TGTGCCAGCATGTCCGGACAGTCCTATGGCTACACCTTC
- | TRBJ1-5 | - | TRBV10-3 | CAISPRIDQPQHF | TGTGCCATCAGCCCCCGAATAGATCAGCCCCAGCATTTT
- | TRBJ2-1 | - | TRBV7-9 | CASSLSESSYNEQFF | TGTGCCAGCAGCCTATCTGAGAGCTCCTACAATGAGCAGTTCTTC
- | TRBJ1-5 | - | TRBV19 | CASSPLTADYSNQPQHF | TGTGCCAGTAGTCCCTTAACGGCCGACTATAGCAATCAGCCCCAGCATTTT
- | TRBJ1-3 | - | TRBV7-2 | CASSSDRGNTIYF | TGTGCCAGCAGCTCTGACAGGGGAAACACCATATATTTT
- | TRBJ1-1 | TRBD1 | TRBV10-3 | CASQGQDTEAFF | TGTGCCTCGCAAGGACAGGACACTGAAGCTTTCTTT
- | TRBJ1-1 | TRBD1 | TRBV6-2/TRBV6-3 | CASSYDRGYTEAFF | TGTGCCAGCAGTTACGACAGGGGCTATACTGAAGCTTTCTTT
- | TRBJ1-1 | TRBD1 | TRBV6-5 | CASSYSYRGGTEAFF | TGTGCCAGCAGTTACTCGTACAGGGGTGGCACTGAAGCTTTCTTT
- | TRBJ1-5 | - | TRBV6-2/TRBV6-3 | CASSYPEPYSNQPQHF | TGTGCCAGCAGTTACCCCGAGCCCTATAGCAATCAGCCCCAGCATTTT